This TCR beta chain was identified in a study of shared clonotypes between healthy human individuals. Notes on the study in general: What limited the represented genetic and exposure-history diversity was the small number of donors. Around 5% was the fraction of naive CD4 clonotypes found shared across a handful of donors. Relative to their counterparts shared across all four donors, non-shared clonotypes exhibited diminished generation probabilities.

Repertoires were generated with immunoSEQ multiplex PCR, while TCRdb's copy carries only in-frame clones and drops some. The sample lists more than 2 million clones; less than 95% were seen once. The CDR3 contains 10 residues. V was shortened by 3 bases and J by 7 bases, with 7 bases between the two germline ends. From germline, CDR1 is DFQATT and CDR2 SNEGSKA (reference sequence). Turning to this clone: The antigen remains undetermined.

Naivety among CD8 cells was defined by CD45RO negativity and positive CCR7 selection, thereby excluding terminally differentiated effector memory CD45RA+ cells. The rearrangement joins TRBV20-1 to TRBJ2-7, with D perhaps being TRBD1 or TRBD2 (5 bases each). The sequenced sample was naive CD8+ T cells sorted from blood. The sequence came from a man between 18 and 29 years old in good health. The CDR3 region is CSARGDEQYF. The CDR3 DNA reads as TGCAGTGCTAGGGGGGATGAGCAGTACTTC.